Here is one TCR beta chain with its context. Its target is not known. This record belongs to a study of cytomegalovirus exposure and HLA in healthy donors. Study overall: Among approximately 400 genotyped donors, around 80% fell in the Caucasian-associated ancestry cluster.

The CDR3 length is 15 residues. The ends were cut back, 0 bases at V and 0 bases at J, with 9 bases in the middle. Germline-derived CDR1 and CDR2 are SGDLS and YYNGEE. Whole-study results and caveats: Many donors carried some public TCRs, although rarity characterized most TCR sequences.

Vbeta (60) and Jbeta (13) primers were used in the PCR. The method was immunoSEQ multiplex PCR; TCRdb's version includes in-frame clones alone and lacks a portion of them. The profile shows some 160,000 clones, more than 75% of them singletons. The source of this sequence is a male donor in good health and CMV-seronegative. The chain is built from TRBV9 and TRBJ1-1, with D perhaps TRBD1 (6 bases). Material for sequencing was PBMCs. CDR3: CASSVAQGMNTEAFF. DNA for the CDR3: TGTGCCAGCAGCGTAGCCCAGGGGATGAACACTGAAGCTTTCTTT. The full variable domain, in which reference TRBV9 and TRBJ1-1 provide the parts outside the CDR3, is DSGVTQTPKHLITATGQRVTLRCSPRSGDLSVYWYQQSLDQGLQFLIQYYNGEERAKGNILERFSAQQFPDLHSELNLSSLELGDSALYFCASSVAQGMNTEAFFGQGTRLTVV.